This TCR beta chain was recovered during a study of shared clonotypes between healthy human individuals. Across the whole study: CD4 naive and CD4 memory each took three plates per donor, while CD8 naive took two and CD8 memory one. The study's findings and limits: What naive subsets generally showed was a larger estimated richness than memory subsets showed.

This clone appeared a single time. What it recognizes is unknown. There are 14 residues in the CDR3. Germline loops: CDR1 PRHDT, CDR2 FYEKMQ (reference sequence). Trimming removed 4 bases at V and 5 bases at J, with 14 bases between. The assay used deep level. Profiling relied on immunoSEQ multiplex PCR, and the TCRdb table lists in-frame clones only, not all of them. Of hundreds of thousands of clones listed, 92% are singletons. CD45RO negativity and positive selection for CCR7 defined naive CD8 cells, a population that excluded terminally differentiated effector memory CD45RA+ cells. Those who donated, Caucasian adults without exception, all lived in Nashville, Tennessee.

The J gene is TRBJ2-5, the V gene TRBV13, with D perhaps being TRBD1 or TRBD2 (7 bases each). Sequenced material: naive CD8+ T cells sorted from blood. The receptor's source is a man aged 30-40 years in good health. Here the CDR3 DNA reads TGTGCCAGCAGCTCCGCCAGGGGGGGGGAGACCCAGTACTTC. Protein product: CASSSARGGETQYF.